The sequence of this T cell receptor (beta chain) was determined in a study of CD8 T cells in ankylosing spondylitis. The CDR3 spans 17 residues. Looked up from germline, CDR1 is ENHRY and CDR2 is SYGVKD. Trimming removed 1 base from V and 0 bases from J, with 10 bases in between. A remark on this clonotype: Its cognate antigen is unknown.

A single record per CDR3 protein comes from TCRdb applying MiXCR to the 5' RACE reads. Of just over 300,000 distinct CDR3 sequences listed, 20% are singletons. Study-level findings and limits: Seemingly characteristic of ankylosing spondylitis blood was a TCR beta motif consisting of about 8 highly homologous variants. Reportedly, significant enrichment of disease-linked clones occurred in matched ankylosing spondylitis synovial fluid. Past research had described some motif variants in reactive arthritis synovial fluid and blood.

This chain joins TRBV10-3 and TRBJ2-6; D is ambiguous. Sequencing was performed on blood, either unsorted or a sorted T cell fraction (not recorded which). The sequence was collected from a female donor with ankylosing spondylitis or in good health (not recorded which). Here the CDR3 reads CAISELVPTSGANVLTF. DNA of the CDR3: TGTGCCATCAGTGAGTTGGTCCCCACCTCTGGGGCCAACGTCCTGACTTTC.